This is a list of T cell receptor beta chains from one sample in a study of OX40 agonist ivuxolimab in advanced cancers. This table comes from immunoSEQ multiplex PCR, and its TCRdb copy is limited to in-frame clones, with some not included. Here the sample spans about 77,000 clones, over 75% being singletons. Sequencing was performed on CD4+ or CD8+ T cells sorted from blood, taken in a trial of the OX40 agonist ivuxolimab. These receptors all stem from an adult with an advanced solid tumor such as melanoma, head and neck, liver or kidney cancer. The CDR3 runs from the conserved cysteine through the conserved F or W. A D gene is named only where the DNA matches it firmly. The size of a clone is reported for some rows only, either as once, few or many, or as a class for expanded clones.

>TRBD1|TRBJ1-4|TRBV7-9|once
TGTGCCAGCAGCATTGGACAGGGGATGTTGGAAAAACTGTTTTTT
CASSIGQGMLEKLFF
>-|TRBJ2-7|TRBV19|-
TGTGCCAGTAGTCCCAGGACTTCCTACGAGCAGTACTTC
CASSPRTSYEQYF
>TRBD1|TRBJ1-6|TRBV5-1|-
TGCGCCAGCAGCAAGCAGGGGGCTAATAATTCACCCCTCCACTTT
CASSKQGANNSPLHF
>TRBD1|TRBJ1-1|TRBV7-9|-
TGTGCCAGCAGCCCTGGACAGGGTAGGACTGAAGCTTTCTTT
CASSPGQGRTEAFF
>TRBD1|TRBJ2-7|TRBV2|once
TGTGCCAGCGTTGGTGGGACAGTCTCCTACGAGCAGTACTTC
CASVGGTVSYEQYF
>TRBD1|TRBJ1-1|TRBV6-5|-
TGTGCCAGCAGGTTCCAGGGGGCAAGGACTGAAGCTTTCTTT
CASRFQGARTEAFF
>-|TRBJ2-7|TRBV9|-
TGTGCCAGCAGCGTAGCGGGACCTACGTCCGAGCAGTACTTC
CASSVAGPTSEQYF
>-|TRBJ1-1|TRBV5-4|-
TGTGCCAGCAGCCGAAGGACGGGGACGAACACTGAAGCTTTCTTT
CASSRRTGTNTEAFF
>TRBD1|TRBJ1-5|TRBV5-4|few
TGTGCCAGCAGCTTACAGGGGGCAACCGGTCAGCCCCAGCATTTT
CASSLQGATGQPQHF
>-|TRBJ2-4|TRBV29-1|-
TGCAGCGTTCGGACTCTCCTATCCAAAAACATTCAGTACTTC
CSVRTLLSKNIQYF
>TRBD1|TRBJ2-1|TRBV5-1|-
TGCGCCAGCAGCCCCAGGGGGTCGTCGGATGGTGAGCAGTTCTTC
CASSPRGSSDGEQFF
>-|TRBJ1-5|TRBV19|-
TGTGCCAGTAGTATGAATTGGGTTAGCAATCAGCCCCAGCATTTT
CASSMNWVSNQPQHF
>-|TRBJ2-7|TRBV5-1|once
TGCGCCAGCAGCTTCGGGAGCTCCTACGAGCAGTACTTC
CASSFGSSYEQYF
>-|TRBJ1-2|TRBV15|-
TGTGCCACCAGCAGACAGACTTTTCCGCCTAACTATGGCTACACCTTC
CATSRQTFPPNYGYTF
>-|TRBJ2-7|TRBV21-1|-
TGTGCCAGCAGCAAAGCGCTGGGACGGGAAAGTTCCTACGAGCAGTACTTC
CASSKALGRESSYEQYF
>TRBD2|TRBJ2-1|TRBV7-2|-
TGTGCCAGCAGCCAAGGACTAGCGGGATCTATTGAGCAGTTCTTC
CASSQGLAGSIEQFF
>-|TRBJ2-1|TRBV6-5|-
TGTGCCAGCAGTTACGGTCGTTGGAATGAGCAGTTCTTC
CASSYGRWNEQFF
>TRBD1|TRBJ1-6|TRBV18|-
TGTGCCAGCTCATCGCTCTCTACAGGGGAGAGCTCCTATAATTCACCCCTCCACTTT
CASSSLSTGESSYNSPLHF
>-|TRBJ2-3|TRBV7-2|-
TGTGCCAGCAGCTTAGCGCCATGGGATACGCAGTATTTT
CASSLAPWDTQYF
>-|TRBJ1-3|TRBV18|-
TGTGCCAGCTCGAGCGGGGGGGTCCCTGGAAACACCATATATTTT
CASSSGGVPGNTIYF
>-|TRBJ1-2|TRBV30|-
TGTGCCTGGAGTGTACTACAGGCGAATGGAGGCTACACCTTC
CAWSVLQANGGYTF
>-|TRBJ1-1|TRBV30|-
TGTGCCTGGATAGGGGCACGACTGATGAACACTGAAGCTTTCTTT
CAWIGARLMNTEAFF